These 29 T cell receptor beta chains came from one sample sequenced in a study of blood T cell repertoires in COVID-19. The data were produced by immunoSEQ multiplex PCR, yet TCRdb's version contains in-frame clones alone and is incomplete. The repertoire holds around 300,000 clones, with just under 85% as singletons. The sequencing input was peripheral blood. These receptors were collected from a woman aged 45-60 years with active or convalescent COVID-19.

The gene calls are TRBV18 and TRBJ1-2, with 8 bases lining up with TRBD1. Germline CDR1 KGHSH, CDR2 LQKENI. The V and J ends lost 6 bases and 3 bases, in that order; junction bases with no gene match: 3. The CDR3 totals 13 residues. The CDR3 DNA reads TGTGCCAGCTCGACAGGGGAAGACTATGGCTACACCTTC. It translates to CASSTGEDYGYTF.

V usage is TRBV12-3 or TRBV12-4 and J usage is TRBJ1-5, with unresolved D. The CDR3 is 12 amino acids. V dropped 4 bases and J dropped 3 bases, with 4 bases sitting between them. CDR3: CASSWANQPQHF. In DNA form, the CDR3 reads TGTGCCAGCAGTTGGGCCAATCAGCCCCAGCATTTT.

This rearrangement joins TRBV6-5 to TRBJ2-2; TRBD2 might be the D (5 bases). The CDR3 loop spans 14 amino acids. V was pared by 5 bases and J by 5 bases, with 12 bases between. Germline-derived CDR1 and CDR2 are MNHEY and SVGAGI. CDR3 sequence (DNA): TGTGCCAGCAGTACGGGAAGTTGGACCGGGGAGCTGTTTTTT. Its translation is CASSTGSWTGELFF.

The chain carries TRBV19 and TRBJ2-7; 14 bases agree with TRBD2. The CDR3 is made up of 16 amino acids. The ends lost 6 bases at V and 4 bases at J; junction bases unmatched: 8. Germline V gives CDR1 LNHDA, CDR2 SQIVND (reference sequence). The CDR3 region is CASSGLAGGTGYEQYF. The CDR3 coding sequence is TGTGCCAGTAGCGGACTAGCGGGAGGAACGGGGTACGAGCAGTACTTC.

The V and J genes are TRBV19 and TRBJ2-6; 9 nucleotides align to TRBD2. V lost 1 base, J lost 0 bases, and 1 base stayed unmatched. CDR1 is LNHDA, CDR2 SQIVND, per germline (reference sequence). CDR3 length equals 17 residues. The chain's CDR3 is CASSIGLADSGANVLTF. The CDR3 nucleotides read TGTGCCAGTAGTATAGGACTAGCGGACTCTGGGGCCAACGTCCTGACTTTC.

The CDR3 reads CASSIQGGQETQYF. DNA for the CDR3: TGTGCCAGCAGTATACAGGGGGGCCAAGAGACCCAGTACTTC. V gene TRBV7-2 combines with J gene TRBJ2-5; 8 positions match TRBD1. With V trimmed by 6 bases and J by 1 base, 4 bases remained unmatched. The germline gives CDR1 SGHTA, CDR2 FQGNSA. This CDR3 is built from 14 residues. Based on the CDR3 plus reference TRBV7-2 and TRBJ2-5, the full variable domain is GAGVSQSPSNKVTEKGKDVELRCDPISGHTALYWYRQSLGQGLEFLIYFQGNSAPDKSGLPSDRFSAERTGGSVSTLTIQRTQQEDSAVYLCASSIQGGQETQYFGPGTRLLVL.

This chain connects TRBV29-1 to TRBJ1-2; TRBD1 agrees at 9 bases. The CDR3 runs 13 residues. Germline loops: CDR1 SQVTM, CDR2 ANQGSEA. V trimming: 6 bases; J trimming: 4 bases; junction bases outside the gene matches: 6. Here the CDR3 DNA reads TGCAGCGTCGGACAGGGGCCGAGCTATGGCTACACCTTC. It codes for CSVGQGPSYGYTF.

Many counts were recorded for this clone. The chain joins TRBV21-1 to TRBJ2-7; TRBD1 is taken as the D call from the table, unchecked against the DNA. TRBV21-1 is a listed pseudogene. The CDR3 is 17 residues long. The chain's CDR3 is CASSKEDRVWGSYEQYF. CDR3 sequence (DNA): TGTGCCAGCAGCAAAGAAGACAGGGTGTGGGGCTCCTACGAGCAGTACTTC.

Only one count was recorded for this clone. The genes are TRBV28 and TRBJ1-4; D gene unclear. Per the germline V gene, CDR1 is MDHEN and CDR2 is SYDVKM. The CDR3 consists of 12 residues. Trimming pared 6 bases from V and 6 bases from J, leaving 8 bases between. Here the CDR3 reads CASSSVHEKLFF. CDR3 in DNA: TGTGCCAGCAGCTCGGTTCATGAAAAACTGTTTTTT.

The genes are TRBV3-1 (or the pseudogene TRBV3-2) and TRBJ1-6; no clear D. Deletions cut 3 bases from V and 0 bases from J, with 12 bases between. Germline CDR1 and CDR2: LGHDT and YNNKEL (reference sequence). The CDR3 length is 17 residues. CDR3 residues: CASSQYTLRSYNSPLHF. Here the CDR3 DNA reads TGTGCCAGCAGCCAGTACACCCTCCGCTCCTATAATTCACCCCTCCACTTT.

The chain has TRBV5-1 and TRBJ1-4, with no clear D. Germline lookup yields CDR1 SGHRS and CDR2 YFSETQ. The CDR3 is made up of 14 amino acids. The V end lost 0 bases, the J end lost 3 bases, and 6 bases lay between the germline ends. The CDR3 loop is CASSLDSPNEKLFF. The CDR3 DNA is TGCGCCAGCAGCTTGGACAGTCCTAATGAAAAACTGTTTTTT.

The chain is built from TRBV28 and TRBJ1-6; D unresolved. V was cut by 9 bases and J by 5 bases, with 11 bases left in between. This CDR3 comprises 13 residues. The germline gives CDR1 MDHEN, CDR2 SYDVKM. CDR3 DNA: TGTGCCAGTGAGGGCGTGAATAATTCACCCCTCCACTTT. It codes for CASEGVNNSPLHF.

The chain recombines TRBV5-6 with TRBJ2-2; no reliable D call. V was trimmed by 0 bases and J by 4 bases, leaving 7 bases between them. Germline CDR1 and CDR2: SGHDT and YYEEEE. This CDR3 comprises 14 residues. The chain's CDR3 is CASSLDSGTGELFF. DNA for the CDR3: TGTGCCAGCAGCTTGGACTCGGGCACCGGGGAGCTGTTTTTT.

V is TRBV6-2 or TRBV6-3 and J is TRBJ1-2, with D possibly matching TRBD1 (6 bases). The CDR3 loop spans 14 amino acids. The ends were cut back, 4 bases at V and 3 bases at J, with 12 bases in the middle. Germline V lookup: CDR1 MNHEY, CDR2 SVGEGT. CDR3 loop: CASSFGQGHYGYTF. CDR3 nucleotides: TGTGCCAGCAGTTTCGGCCAGGGGCACTATGGCTACACCTTC.

The chain is built from TRBV28 and TRBJ1-5; 11 bases agree with TRBD1. The length of the CDR3 is 16 residues. Germline CDR1 is MDHEN and CDR2 is SYDVKM. J gave up 7 bases and V 6 bases, and 11 bases lay outside the gene matches. CDR3 in DNA: TGTGCCAGCAGAATTATAGGGACAGGGGGTAACCAGCCCCAGCATTTT. Protein: CASRIIGTGGNQPQHF.

This chain connects TRBV19 to TRBJ2-1; weak D call: TRBD2 (6 bases). V gave up 4 bases and J gave up 6 bases, with 19 bases separating them. Germline V CDR1 and CDR2: LNHDA, SQIVND (reference sequence). This CDR3 is 16 amino acids long. CDR3 nucleotide sequence: TGTGCCAGTAGTAGGGGCACGGGCGGGGCTCTCAATGAGCAGTTCTTC. This translates into CASSRGTGGALNEQFF.

The CDR3 reads CASSSPGQTYEQYF. Written as DNA, the CDR3 is TGCGCCAGCAGCTCTCCGGGACAGACCTACGAGCAGTACTTC. This chain joins TRBV5-1 and TRBJ2-7; 7 nucleotides match TRBD1. The CDR3 loop spans 14 amino acids. V dropped 3 bases and J dropped 2; count of bases not matched to a gene: 5. CDR1 SGHRS and CDR2 YFSETQ come from the germline V gene.

In this sample, this clone turned up a few times. The V gene is TRBV7-9, the J gene TRBJ2-2; D is unclear. CDR3 length: 14 amino acids. Germline-derived CDR1 and CDR2 are SEHNR and FQNEAQ (reference sequence). Between the trimmed V and J ends, which lost 1 base and 1 base, there was a span of 4 bases. Here the CDR3 DNA reads TGTGCCAGCAGCTTAGGTCGGAACACCGGGGAGCTGTTTTTT. It codes for CASSLGRNTGELFF.

The chain recombines TRBV28 with TRBJ2-1; 10 nucleotides align to TRBD2. The germline gives CDR1 MDHEN, CDR2 SYDVKM. The V and J ends lost 5 bases and 3 bases, in that order; junction bases with no gene match: 7. The CDR3 covers 16 residues. The CDR3 loop reads CASSKGTSAIYNEQFF. The CDR3 DNA is TGTGCCAGCAGTAAGGGGACTAGCGCAATCTACAATGAGCAGTTCTTC.

The CDR3: CASSRRGQLTDTQYF. DNA of the CDR3: TGTGCCAGCAGCCGCAGGGGGCAGCTCACAGATACGCAGTATTTT. This chain uses TRBV4-2 with TRBJ2-3, with 8 bases aligning to TRBD1. Per the germline V gene, CDR1 is LGHNA and CDR2 is YNFKEQ. With V trimmed by 4 bases and J by 2 bases, 5 bases remained unmatched. The CDR3 runs 15 residues.

The chain is built from TRBV11-2 and TRBJ1-1; the D gene is possibly TRBD1 (6 bases). Between the trimmed V and J ends, which lost 2 bases and 2 bases, there was a span of 12 bases. The germline V gene encodes CDR1 SGHAT and CDR2 FQNNGV. The CDR3 totals 15 residues. The CDR3 reads CASSLRQELNTEAFF. CDR3 sequence (DNA): TGTGCCAGCAGCTTAAGACAGGAGCTTAACACTGAAGCTTTCTTT.

This chain connects TRBV18 to TRBJ2-1; D not resolved. There are 16 residues in the CDR3. Trimming cost V 0 bases and J 2 bases, with 11 bases left between them. Germline loops: CDR1 KGHSH, CDR2 LQKENI. Written as DNA, the CDR3 is TGTGCCAGCTCACCACCCTCGAGTCGGGCCTACAATGAGCAGTTCTTC. Residues: CASSPPSSRAYNEQFF.

The CDR3 region is CASSGPTSGVSYEQYF. In nucleotides, the CDR3 is TGTGCCAGCAGTGGTCCGACTAGCGGGGTCTCCTACGAGCAGTACTTC. The chain couples TRBV25-1 to TRBJ2-7; 11 bases are a match to TRBD2. The CDR3 is 16 residues long. Germline V gives CDR1 MGHDK, CDR2 SYGVNS. V lost 4 bases, J lost 0 bases, and 5 bases stayed unmatched.

This clone appeared once. Here the CDR3 DNA reads TGTGCCAGCAGCTTCGGGGGGGATAACGAGCAGTTCTTC. It codes for CASSFGGDNEQFF. V and J are TRBV5-6 and TRBJ2-1; 8 bases line up with TRBD2. The CDR3 has 13 amino acids. V shed 2 bases and J 10 bases; nucleotides not matched to a gene: 5. Per germline, CDR1 SGHDT and CDR2 YYEEEE.

This clone has just one count. The rearrangement joins TRBV5-8 to TRBJ2-1; a possible D gene is TRBD2 (5 bases). This CDR3 region has 15 residues. The V end lost 1 base, the J end lost 3 bases, and 11 bases lay between the germline ends. Per germline, CDR1 SGHTS and CDR2 YDEGEE. The CDR3 sequence: CASSLRLALYNEQFF. The CDR3 bases are TGTGCCAGCAGCTTGAGGCTAGCACTCTACAATGAGCAGTTCTTC. Together with reference TRBV5-8 and TRBJ2-1, the CDR3 gives the full variable domain: EAGVTQSPTHLIKTRGQQATLRCSPISGHTSVYWYQQALGLGLQFLLWYDEGEERNRGNFPPRFSGRQFPNYSSELNVNALELEDSALYLCASSLRLALYNEQFFGPGTRLTVL.

The genes are TRBV28 and TRBJ1-5; 7 bases agree with TRBD1. J was trimmed by 4 bases and V by 6 bases; bases with no gene match: 9. Per germline, CDR1 MDHEN and CDR2 SYDVKM. This CDR3 has 15 residues. CDR3 in DNA: TGTGCCAGCAGATACGACAGGGCAACAAATCAGCCCCAGCATTTT. It yields the protein CASRYDRATNQPQHF.

The genes are TRBV28 and TRBJ2-7; 11 nucleotides align to TRBD2. Per the germline V gene, CDR1 is MDHEN and CDR2 is SYDVKM. Trimming took 6 bases from V and 5 from J; bases not matched to a gene: 15. This CDR3 has 17 residues. Written as DNA, the CDR3 is TGTGCCAGCAGGCCAACTAGCGGGAGACTTCTTAGCGACGAGCAGTACTTC. It codes for CASRPTSGRLLSDEQYF. The complete variable domain, with remaining parts taken from reference TRBV28 and TRBJ2-7, reads DVKVTQSSRYLVKRTGEKVFLECVQDMDHENMFWYRQDPGLGLRLIYFSYDVKMKEKGDIPEGYSVSREKKERFSLILESASTNQTSMYLCASRPTSGRLLSDEQYFGPGTRLTVT.

The chain carries TRBV7-3 and TRBJ2-3; 14 bases map to TRBD2. J was trimmed by 3 bases and V by 4 bases; bases with no gene match: 3. This CDR3 comprises 16 residues. Germline V gives CDR1 SGHTA, CDR2 FQGTGA. CDR3 loop: CASSSRTSGRTDTQYF. In DNA form, the CDR3 reads TGTGCCAGCAGCTCCAGGACTAGCGGGAGGACAGATACGCAGTATTTT. Supplemented by reference TRBV7-3 and TRBJ2-3, the full variable domain reads GAGVSQTPSNKVTEKGKYVELRCDPISGHTALYWYRQSLGQGPEFLIYFQGTGAADDSGLPNDRFFAVRPEGSVSTLKIQRTERGDSAVYLCASSSRTSGRTDTQYFGPGTRLTVL.

The chain employs TRBV20-1 and TRBJ1-6, with D hard to call. Germline CDR1 DFQATT, CDR2 SNEGSKA (reference sequence). CDR3 size: 11 residues. V was shortened by 7 bases and J by 7 bases, with 8 bases between the two germline ends. In nucleotides, the CDR3 is TGCAGTGACGGTGTCAATTCACCCCTCCACTTT. Amino acid sequence: CSDGVNSPLHF.